This T cell receptor (beta chain) was identified during a study of blood T cell repertoires in COVID-19. The method was immunoSEQ multiplex PCR; TCRdb's version includes in-frame clones alone and lacks a portion of them. This sample has some 170,000 clones, with approximately 85% found just once. V lost 5 bases, J lost 7 bases, and 24 bases lay in between. Germline lookup yields CDR1 KGHSH and CDR2 LQKENI. This CDR3 contains 17 residues. The chain is built from TRBV18 and TRBJ2-1; perhaps TRBD1 as D (6 bases). The receptor was derived from a woman aged 60 to 75 with acute or convalescent COVID-19. The specimen sequenced was peripheral blood. This chain's CDR3 is CASSVRAQGSAWNEQFF. The CDR3 bases are TGTGCCAGCTCAGTCAGGGCTCAGGGGTCCGCTTGGAATGAGCAGTTCTTC. Full variable domain (missing parts from reference TRBV18 and TRBJ2-1): NAGVMQNPRHLVRRRGQEARLRCSPMKGHSHVYWYRQLPEEGLKFMVYLQKENIIDESGMPKERFSAEFPKEGPSILRIQQVVRGDSAAYFCASSVRAQGSAWNEQFFGPGTRLTVL.